The subject of this entry is one T cell receptor (beta chain). The data were taken from a study of PD-L1 blockade in urothelial cancer. Background on the study: About 85% of the roughly 30 patients comprised males who had bladder-origin urothelial cancer. Blood samples contained a median about 150,000 T cells.

Time point indicated: peripheral blood 6 weeks after treatment start. Locally advanced or metastatic urothelial carcinoma was diagnosed in the patients. CDR1 LGHNA and CDR2 YNFKEQ come from the germline V gene. The CDR3 sequence is 15 residues long. With V trimmed by 6 bases and J by 7 bases, 10 bases remained unmatched. Sequencing was performed with immunoSEQ multiplex PCR; in TCRdb, only in-frame clones are kept and a portion is missing. The data show about 130,000 clones, 86% seen once. This receptor was identified in a man aged 45-65 years with urothelial cancer. V is TRBV4-2 and J is TRBJ2-7, with 12 bases matching TRBD2. Sequences were derived from PBMCs, sampled around atezolizumab (anti-PD-L1) treatment. The CDR3 region is CASSLRLAGVGEQYF. CDR3 sequence (DNA): TGTGCCAGCAGTCTTAGACTAGCGGGAGTGGGGGAGCAGTACTTC.